This T cell receptor beta chain was obtained from a study of T cells in women clearing cervical HPV infection. As for the study in general: Case blood was drawn when the lesion was first found; control blood after infection became undetectable.

V lost 4 bases and J lost 3; bases outside the gene matches: 4. The CDR3 loop spans 15 amino acids. Produced via immunoSEQ multiplex PCR; TCRdb's table is partial and in-frame only. The listing records fewer than 20,000 clones. With respect to this clone: The read ends 3 residues shy of where the CDR3 ends; the end is completed using the germline J gene.

This receptor was taken from a woman between 18 and 70 years old with a cervical HPV16 infection that either progressed to CIN3+ or cleared (not recorded which). Sequencing used blood buffy coat. The chain recombines TRBV12-3 or TRBV12-4 with TRBJ2-1, with 9 bases lining up with TRBD2. The CDR3 loop is CASSYAGGGYNEQFF. The covered CDR3 bases are TGTGCCAGCAGTTACGCGGGGGGGGGCTACAATGAG.